The entry that follows covers one T cell receptor (beta chain) sequence. Its antigen is unknown. No per-base quality is available; no much larger clone lies one base away. The record originates from a study of blood T cell repertoires in COVID-19 (dated by TCRdb to 2020 to 2022). A note on the overall study: Collaborator samples came from the United States, Italy and Spain and covered acute and convalescent phases of COVID-19. The material from the prospective study consisted of cDNA or gDNA derived from T cells, B-cell-depleted T cells, or PBMCs. The dataset comprised deeply sampled blood TCRbeta repertoires from subjects exposed to, actively infected with, or recovered from COVID-19. The repertoires were released in a freely available public database intended as a resource for research on the immune response to SARS-CoV-2. Samples were obtained from the ongoing ImmuneRACE study (first 160 participants) and from approximately 1,200 subjects provided by 6 global collaborators. Sample metadata almost always included a de-identified subject ID, COVID-19 status, age in years and sex. Where available, HLA class I and class II types were taken from metadata supplied by the sample provider and were not determined by assay-based typing.

From the cysteine through the phenylalanine, the CDR3 covers 13 amino acids. Only the CDR3 DNA stays, 39 bases, in frame from base 1. The germline V end is reduced by 7 bases and the J end by 4 bases; junction bases left unmatched: 3. The germline V gene (reference sequence) yields LNHDA for CDR1 and SQIVND for CDR2. The collaborating institutions used their own protocols to collect whole blood in K2EDTA tubes. For TCRbeta analysis, collaborators shipped samples as frozen whole blood, isolated PBMCs, or DNA extracted from either of those sample types. Paper-wide results and their limitations: How much clinical and demographic metadata was included differed by source and by participant, and the metadata was provided uncurated.

TCRbeta CDR3 regions were amplified from genomic DNA using the immunoSEQ Assay, a bias-controlled multiplex PCR. The paper's data handling went like this. The number of nucleated cells in each sample was estimated by amplification of reference gene primers within the assay. To quantify the absolute abundance of each unique TCRbeta CDR3 rearrangement, sequence reads were collapsed and filtered. For each sample, productive Simpson clonality was calculated as the square root of Simpson's diversity index across productive rearrangements. TCRdb stores this immuneACCESS table with in-frame sequences only. Part of the clones is absent; in the studies checked, under half of the shortfall reflects unresolved V genes, and no reason is known for the rest. That table supplies the V and J calls and clone size; D and trimming were determined from the DNA. Present in this sample are approximately 210,000 clones, roughly 90% of which were seen just once. The ten top clones hold around 4.8% of the sample.

This chain joins TRBV19 to TRBJ1-5; the central 8 bases match TRBD1. Input material: peripheral blood. The clonotype was recovered from a middle-aged woman with acute or convalescent COVID-19. Here the CDR3 is given as CASTDRANQPQHF. The sequenced DNA is TGTGCCAGTACGGACAGGGCGAATCAGCCCCAGCATTTT.